The 9 T cell receptor beta chains reported below all come from one sample, sequenced in a study of OX40 agonist ivuxolimab in advanced cancers. Some clones are missing from TCRdb's copy, which holds only in-frame ones; the method was immunoSEQ multiplex PCR. The data show 65,000 to 100,000 clones, with 90% seen just once and 0.33% held by the top ten. Specimen: CD4+ or CD8+ T cells sorted from blood, collected in a trial of the OX40 agonist ivuxolimab. Receptors originate from an adult with an advanced solid tumor such as melanoma, head and neck, liver or kidney cancer.

The rearrangement uses TRBV25-1 and TRBJ1-3; D remains ambiguous. V shed 8 bases and J shed 0 bases, with 8 bases lying between them. CDR1 is MGHDK, CDR2 SYGVNS, per germline. The CDR3 is 13 amino acids. The CDR3, as DNA: TGTGCCAGCCGACAACACTCTGGAAACACCATATATTTT. It codes for CASRQHSGNTIYF.

The V and J genes are TRBV7-3 and TRBJ1-1, with 7 bases fitting TRBD1. Unmatched junction bases numbered 7, after V lost 5 bases and J lost 4 bases. This CDR3 has 14 residues. Germline V gene lookup returns CDR1 SGHTA and CDR2 FQGTGA. The CDR3 loop is CASSPQAGGTEAFF. DNA of the CDR3: TGTGCCAGCAGCCCTCAGGCAGGGGGCACTGAAGCTTTCTTT.

The rearrangement links TRBV5-1 to TRBJ2-3; TRBD2 matches at 14 bases. Germline values: CDR1 SGHRS, CDR2 YFSETQ. V lost 4 bases and J lost 4; bases outside the gene matches: 8. The CDR3 covers 17 residues. CDR3: CASSNGLAGGRADTQYF. CDR3 DNA: TGCGCCAGCAGCAACGGACTAGCGGGGGGACGGGCAGATACGCAGTATTTT.

This chain joins TRBV18 and TRBJ2-2; TRBD2 matches at 13 bases. This CDR3 comprises 18 residues. After removal of 1 base from V and 0 bases from J, the junction contained 2 bases not matched to a gene. Germline lookup yields CDR1 KGHSH and CDR2 LQKENI. Written as DNA, the CDR3 is TGTGCCAGCTCACCACTTGGACTAGCGGGGGCGAACACCGGGGAGCTGTTTTTT. Protein: CASSPLGLAGANTGELFF.

On this clone itself: Its ends do not fully match the called genes, so a read error is possible. CDR3 coding DNA: TGCGCCAGCAGACAAGCCGCGGGTGGGGGCACTGAAGCTTTCTTT. Its protein is CASRQAAGGGTEAFF. This chain connects TRBV4-1 to TRBJ1-1, with D perhaps TRBD1 (5 bases). Germline values: CDR1 MGHRA, CDR2 YSYEKL. The CDR3 contains 15 residues.

The chain joins TRBV9 to TRBJ2-2; 7 nucleotides match TRBD2. The CDR3 covers 14 residues. Per the germline V gene, CDR1 is SGDLS and CDR2 is YYNGEE. The trim removed 4 bases at V and 3 bases at J, leaving 3 bases unmatched. The CDR3 sequence is CASSRDYDTGELFF. CDR3 sequence (DNA): TGTGCCAGCAGCCGGGACTATGACACCGGGGAGCTGTTTTTT.

The chain uses TRBV25-1 and TRBJ1-4, with unresolved D. The CDR3 has 17 residues. V was cut by 1 base and J by 0 bases, with 12 bases left in between. Germline V gives CDR1 MGHDK, CDR2 SYGVNS. The CDR3 reads CASSEFRADATNEKLFF. The CDR3 coding sequence is TGTGCCAGCAGTGAATTTAGAGCGGACGCAACTAATGAAAAACTGTTTTTT. Full variable domain (missing parts from reference TRBV25-1 and TRBJ1-4): EADIYQTPRYLVIGTGKKITLECSQTMGHDKMYWYQQDPGMELHLIHYSYGVNSTEKGDLSSESTVSRIRTEHFPLTLESARPSHTSQYLCASSEFRADATNEKLFFGSGTQLSVL.

This chain joins TRBV6-6 and TRBJ2-7, with 7 bases matching TRBD2. Germline CDR1 and CDR2: MNHNY and SVGAGI (reference sequence). This CDR3 has 13 residues. The junction had 6 bases not matched to a gene; V was cut back by 6 bases and J by 4 bases. As DNA, the CDR3 is TGTGCCAGCAGAACTGGGGGGGTATACGAGCAGTACGTC. Protein: CASRTGGVYEQYV.

The genes are TRBV6-5 and TRBJ2-7; 10 nucleotides agree with TRBD2. The trim removed 6 bases at V and 3 bases at J, leaving 5 bases unmatched. Per germline, CDR1 MNHEY and CDR2 SVGAGI. The CDR3 consists of 14 residues. CDR3 in amino acids: CASRATSGRYEQYV. The CDR3 bases are TGTGCCAGCAGGGCGACTAGCGGGCGCTACGAGCAGTACGTC.